The present T cell receptor beta chain was sequenced within a study of blood T cells in healthy people across ages. Study at large: Template switching recovered approximately one barcoded beta molecule for every two T cells.

For the second PCR, which ran for roughly 7 to 11 cycles, a sample-barcoded 5' primer and a J-beta primer mix were used. A template-switch adaptor containing 12 random nucleotides labeled each cDNA molecule. TCRdb itself ran the 5' RACE reads through MiXCR, one entry per CDR3 protein. The data contain about 1,000,000 distinct CDR3 sequences, 40% to 50% of them seen just once; the ten biggest clones take up 15% to 20%. This CDR3 has 13 residues. V was cut by 8 bases and J by 5 bases, with 13 bases left in between. In germline, CDR1 is MNHEY, CDR2 SMNVEV (reference sequence). For this clonotype: Its target is not known.

Findings and caveats of the study: Unknown donor CMV status possibly confounded expanded clonotype changes.

The specimen sequenced was blood. The J gene is TRBJ2-1, the V gene TRBV27, with D perhaps TRBD2 (6 bases). This receptor was taken from a woman aged 60-75 years in good health. DNA of the CDR3: TGTGCCAGCGTGGGGGGTTGGGACAATGAGCAGTTCTTC. Translation: CASVGGWDNEQFF.